These 22 T cell receptor beta chains share one sample of origin, sequenced in a study of blood T cell repertoires in COVID-19. Profiled with immunoSEQ multiplex PCR; TCRdb holds only in-frame clones, not every one. The sample contains 50,000 to 65,000 clones, 83% of which appear only once. The sequencing input was peripheral blood. The receptor source for this set is a human donor in a cohort sampled during active COVID-19.

The count of this clone is one. The V call is TRBV5-1, the J call TRBJ2-5; TRBD2 aligns across 8 bases. The junction had 13 bases not matched to a gene; V was cut back by 7 bases and J by 5 bases. The CDR3 has 15 residues. CDR1 is SGHRS and CDR2 is YFSETQ in the germline V gene. CDR3 nucleotide sequence: TGCGCCAGCCGCCTTTCCGGGACTAGAGGGGAGACCCAGTACTTC. It yields the protein CASRLSGTRGETQYF.

This clone was seen more than once but under ten times. This chain connects TRBV20-1 to TRBJ1-4; D is undetermined. Germline V gene data show CDR1 as DFQATT and CDR2 as SNEGSKA (reference sequence). This CDR3 is 10 amino acids long. CDR3 nucleotides: TGCAGCGCTGATAGTGAAAAACTGTTTTTT. This encodes CSADSEKLFF.

The chain recombines TRBV2 with TRBJ1-5; D might be TRBD1 (5 bases). V was clipped by 6 bases and J by 9 bases, with 12 bases between them. This CDR3 has 12 residues. From germline, CDR1 is SNHLY and CDR2 FYNNEI. In DNA form, the CDR3 reads TGTGCCAGCAGCCCCCAGGGTTGGCCCCAGCATTTT. It translates to CASSPQGWPQHF.

This clone appeared once. One junction end disagrees with the germline gene, perhaps due to a read error. This chain links TRBV7-9 with TRBJ2-1, with D maybe TRBD2 (5 bases). The germline V gene encodes CDR1 SEHNR and CDR2 FQNEAQ (reference sequence). The CDR3 is made up of 11 amino acids. CDR3 in DNA: TGTGCCAGCAGCCGGGGAGTCGAGCTGTTCTTC. It is translated as CASSRGVELFF. Based on the CDR3 plus reference TRBV7-9 and TRBJ2-1, the full variable domain is DTGVSQNPRHKITKRGQNVTFRCDPISEHNRLYWYRQTLGQGPEFLTYFQNEAQLEKSRLLSDRFSAERPKGSFSTLEIQRTEQGDSAMYLCASSRGVELFFGPGTRLTVL.

This clone was counted once. This chain connects TRBV21-1 to TRBJ2-7; the D segment call TRBD2 is taken from the table without a DNA check. TRBV21-1 is termed a pseudogene. CDR3 length: 19 residues. CDR3 amino acids: CASSKRDDGREGHPDEQYF. The CDR3 DNA follows: TGTGCCAGCAGCAAGCGAGACGATGGACGGGAGGGCCACCCCGACGAGCAGTACTTC.

This clone has a single count. V is TRBV2 and J is TRBJ1-4; 8 bases match TRBD1. From germline, CDR1 is SNHLY and CDR2 FYNNEI. The CDR3 is 16 amino acids. J lost 6 bases, V lost 5 bases, and 11 bases had no gene match. CDR3 loop: CASSKTGDLGYEKLFF. CDR3 bases: TGTGCCAGCAGTAAGACAGGGGACCTAGGCTATGAAAAACTGTTTTTT.

Only a few counts were recorded for this clone. The chain uses TRBV12-3 or TRBV12-4 and TRBJ2-3; TRBD1 aligns across 7 bases. V dropped 4 bases and J dropped 11; count of bases not matched to a gene: 9. The CDR3 spans 13 residues. CDR3 sequence: CASSSTEGARQYF. As DNA, the CDR3 is TGTGCCAGCAGTTCGACCGAGGGGGCCCGGCAGTATTTT.

This chain uses TRBV5-4 with TRBJ2-1, with D unresolved. The germline V gene has CDR1 SGHNT and CDR2 YYREEE (reference sequence). Trimming removed 4 bases from V and 4 bases from J, with 3 bases in between. The CDR3 runs to 11 residues. CDR3 DNA sequence: TGTGCCAGCAGCCAGTACAATGAGCAGTTCTTC. Encoded protein: CASSQYNEQFF.

The chain uses TRBV27 and TRBJ1-6; 7 bases match TRBD1. CDR1 and CDR2 from the germline V gene are MNHEY and SMNVEV (reference sequence). V trimming: 3 bases; J trimming: 6 bases; junction bases outside the gene matches: 8. This CDR3 comprises 16 residues. The CDR3 region is CASSLTGYLLNSPLHF. The CDR3 nucleotides read TGTGCCAGCAGTTTGACAGGGTACCTTCTTAATTCACCCCTCCACTTT.

The chain has TRBV5-1 and TRBJ2-3; 11 bases are shared with TRBD1. The CDR3 length is 14 residues. J lost 6 bases, V lost 4 bases, and 4 bases had no gene match. Germline V gene lookup returns CDR1 SGHRS and CDR2 YFSETQ. This chain's CDR3 is CASSPGQGGDTQYF. The CDR3, as DNA: TGCGCCAGCAGCCCGGGACAGGGGGGCGATACGCAGTATTTT.

The chain is built from TRBV5-1 and TRBJ1-1, with D uncertain. CDR3 length equals 14 residues. Trimming pared 5 bases from V and 1 base from J, leaving 12 bases between. Germline V gene lookup returns CDR1 SGHRS and CDR2 YFSETQ. CDR3 DNA: TGCGCCAGCAGTTACAGCGGCCAGAACACTGAAGCTTTCTTT. Translation: CASSYSGQNTEAFF.

The chain is built from TRBV9 and TRBJ2-5, with 7 bases identical to TRBD2. Germline V gene lookup returns CDR1 SGDLS and CDR2 YYNGEE. Trimming at V came to 0 bases and at J to 5 bases, leaving 1 base not matched to a gene. This CDR3 region has 13 residues. In DNA, the CDR3 is TGTGCCAGCAGCGTAGTGGGGGGGGAGACCCAGTACTTC. It codes for CASSVVGGETQYF.

The V call is TRBV6-5, the J call TRBJ2-5, with 7 bases matching TRBD1. Germline CDR1 reads MNHEY; CDR2 reads SVGAGI. V trimming: 8 bases; J trimming: 6 bases; junction bases outside the gene matches: 15. This CDR3 contains 15 residues. The CDR3 region is CASQAEGGAMKTQYF. The CDR3 coding sequence is TGTGCCAGCCAGGCGGAAGGGGGCGCGATGAAGACCCAGTACTTC.

CDR3 in amino acids: CAWSVAGVPKETQYF. The CDR3 DNA reads as TGTGCCTGGAGTGTAGCGGGAGTCCCTAAAGAGACCCAGTACTTC. This chain connects TRBV30 to TRBJ2-5; TRBD2 matches at 8 bases. V shed 0 bases, J shed 3 bases, and the junction held 6 bases outside the gene matches. The CDR3 covers 15 residues. CDR1 is GTSNPN, CDR2 SVGIG, per germline (reference sequence). Combining the CDR3 with reference TRBV30 and TRBJ2-5 gives the whole variable domain SQTIHQWPATLVQPVGSPLSLECTVEGTSNPNLYWYRQAAGRGLQLLFYSVGIGQISSEVPQNLSASRPQDRQFILSSKKLLLSDSGFYLCAWSVAGVPKETQYFGPGTRLLVL.

V is TRBV6-5 and J is TRBJ1-1, with D tentatively TRBD1 (5 bases). CDR1 is MNHEY, CDR2 SVGAGI, per germline. Trimming cost V 4 bases and J 4 bases, with 13 bases left between them. This CDR3 contains 14 residues. The CDR3 DNA is TGTGCCAGCAGTTCAGGGCCGGCAGCCACTGAAGCTTTCTTT. Protein: CASSSGPAATEAFF.

This CDR3 is CASSPDGGGFYNSPLHF. The CDR3 DNA sequence: TGCGCCAGCAGCCCCGACGGAGGGGGCTTTTATAATTCACCCCTCCACTTT. The chain has TRBV5-1 and TRBJ1-6; 7 nucleotides match TRBD1. The CDR3 is made up of 17 amino acids. V shed 4 bases, J shed 4 bases, and the junction held 11 bases outside the gene matches. The V gene's germline CDR1 is SGHRS and CDR2 YFSETQ.

This chain joins TRBV7-6 and TRBJ1-1; unclear D gene. CDR1 SGHVS and CDR2 FNYEAQ come from the germline V gene. This CDR3 has 16 residues. V lost 1 base, J lost 0 bases, and 12 bases lay in between. The CDR3: CASSLDNPFMNTEAFF. CDR3 bases: TGTGCCAGCAGCTTAGACAATCCCTTCATGAACACTGAAGCTTTCTTT.

The chain joins TRBV14 to TRBJ1-6; D not resolved. From germline, CDR1 is SGHDN and CDR2 FVKESK. The CDR3 has 15 residues. The ends were cut back, 4 bases at V and 0 bases at J, with 7 bases in the middle. The CDR3 nucleotides read TGTGCCAGCAGCCCGCGGGCCTCCTATAATTCACCCCTCCACTTT. It translates to CASSPRASYNSPLHF.

The gene calls are TRBV7-8 and TRBJ2-5; 10 nucleotides agree with TRBD2. The V gene's germline CDR1 is SGHVS and CDR2 FQNEAQ. V shed 5 bases, J shed 4 bases, and the junction held 13 bases outside the gene matches. The CDR3 covers 17 residues. The CDR3 sequence: CASSRGGLAAGRETQYF. As DNA, the CDR3 is TGTGCCAGCAGCCGAGGCGGACTAGCGGCCGGCCGAGAGACCCAGTACTTC.

This chain connects TRBV7-6 to TRBJ2-5; 7 bases fit TRBD2. Germline CDR1 is SGHVS and CDR2 is FNYEAQ. V lost 1 base to trimming and J lost 3 bases; unmatched junction nucleotides: 5. This CDR3 has 15 residues. Written as DNA, the CDR3 is TGTGCCAGCAGCTTAGAGGCCGGGACTAAAGAGACCCAGTACTTC. Translation gives CASSLEAGTKETQYF.

The genes are TRBV7-9 and TRBJ1-2; weak D call: TRBD1 (6 bases). The V and J ends lost 5 bases and 4 bases respectively, with 14 bases between them. The germline gives CDR1 SEHNR, CDR2 FQNEAQ (reference sequence). The CDR3 is 14 amino acids. The CDR3 loop is CASSPTGYRYGYTF. Written as DNA, the CDR3 is TGTGCCAGCAGCCCGACAGGTTACCGCTATGGCTACACCTTC.

The V gene is TRBV5-4, the J gene TRBJ1-1, with TRBD1 identical over 7 bases. J gave up 4 bases and V 1 base, and 7 bases lay outside the gene matches. From germline, CDR1 is SGHNT and CDR2 YYREEE (reference sequence). The CDR3 is 15 residues long. The CDR3 reads CASSLPQGGSTEAFF. CDR3 DNA: TGTGCCAGCAGCTTGCCGCAGGGGGGTAGCACTGAAGCTTTCTTT.